The sequence of this TCR beta chain was determined in a study of cytomegalovirus exposure and HLA in healthy donors. Study summary: Earlier results showed almost 120 million unique TCR beta sequences derived from some 190 million T cells.

This clone came up once. Its antigen is not identified. Notes on the study in general: Rates of TCR association differed by HLA locus in a later analysis, with DRB1 highest and HLA-C lowest. Despite most TCR sequences being rare, some public TCRs occurred in many donors.

In the PCR, 60 Vbeta and 13 Jbeta primers were used. Per the original data handling: About 88 million unique TCR beta chains, about 11 million of them shared, were counted by a later analysis. Only in-frame clones appear in the TCRdb table, and some are missing; sequencing was by immunoSEQ multiplex PCR. That table supplies the V and J calls and clone size; D and trimming were determined from the DNA. The sample lists about 110,000 clones; more than 60% were seen once. The receptor's source is a woman in her forties or fifties in good health and CMV-seropositive. The sequencing input was PBMCs.

Written as DNA, the CDR3 is TGTGCCAGCAGTGAATGGGTGGAGGGGCGATACTATGGCTACACCTTC. This translates into CASSEWVEGRYYGYTF. This chain links TRBV6-1 with TRBJ1-2; tentatively, D is TRBD1 (5 bases). The CDR3 length is 16 residues. The germline gives CDR1 MNHNS, CDR2 SASEGT. V was trimmed by 2 bases and J by 3 bases, leaving 16 bases between them.